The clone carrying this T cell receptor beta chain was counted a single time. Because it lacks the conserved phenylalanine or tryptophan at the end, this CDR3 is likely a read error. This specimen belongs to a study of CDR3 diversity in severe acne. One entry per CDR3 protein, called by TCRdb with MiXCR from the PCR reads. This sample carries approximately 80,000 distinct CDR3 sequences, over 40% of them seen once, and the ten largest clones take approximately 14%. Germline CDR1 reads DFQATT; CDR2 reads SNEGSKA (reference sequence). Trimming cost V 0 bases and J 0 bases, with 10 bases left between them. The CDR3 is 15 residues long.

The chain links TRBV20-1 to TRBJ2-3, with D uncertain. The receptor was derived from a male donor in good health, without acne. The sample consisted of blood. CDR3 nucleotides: TGCAGTGCTAGAGACCAGTCCAAAAGCACAGATACGCAGTATTCT. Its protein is CSARDQSKSTDTQYS.